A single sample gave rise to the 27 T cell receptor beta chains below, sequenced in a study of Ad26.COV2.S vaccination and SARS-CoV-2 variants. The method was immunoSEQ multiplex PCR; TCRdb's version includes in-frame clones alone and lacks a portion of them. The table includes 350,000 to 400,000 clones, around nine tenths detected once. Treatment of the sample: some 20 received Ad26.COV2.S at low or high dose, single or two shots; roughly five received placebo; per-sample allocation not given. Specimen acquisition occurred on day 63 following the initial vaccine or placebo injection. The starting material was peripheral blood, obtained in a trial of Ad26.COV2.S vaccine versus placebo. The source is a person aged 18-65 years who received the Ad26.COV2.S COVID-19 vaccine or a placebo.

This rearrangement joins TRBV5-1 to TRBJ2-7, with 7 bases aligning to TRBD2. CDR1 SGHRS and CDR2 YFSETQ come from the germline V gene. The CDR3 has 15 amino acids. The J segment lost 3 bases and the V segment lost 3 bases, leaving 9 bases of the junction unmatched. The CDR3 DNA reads TGCGCCAGCAGCTCCCACGGGGAGGGAGGCTACGAGCAGTACTTC. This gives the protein CASSSHGEGGYEQYF.

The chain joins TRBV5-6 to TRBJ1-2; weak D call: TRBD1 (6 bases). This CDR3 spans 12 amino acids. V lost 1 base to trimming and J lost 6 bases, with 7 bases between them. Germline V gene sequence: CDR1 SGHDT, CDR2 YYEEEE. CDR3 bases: TGTGCCAGCAGCTTGACAGGGCATGGCTACACCTTC. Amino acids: CASSLTGHGYTF.

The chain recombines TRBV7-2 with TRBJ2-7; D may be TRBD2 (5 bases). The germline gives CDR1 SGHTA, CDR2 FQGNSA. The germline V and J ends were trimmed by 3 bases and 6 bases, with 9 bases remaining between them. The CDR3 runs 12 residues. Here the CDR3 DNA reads TGTGCCAGCAGCTTCCGAGGAGGCGAGCAGTACTTC. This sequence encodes CASSFRGGEQYF.

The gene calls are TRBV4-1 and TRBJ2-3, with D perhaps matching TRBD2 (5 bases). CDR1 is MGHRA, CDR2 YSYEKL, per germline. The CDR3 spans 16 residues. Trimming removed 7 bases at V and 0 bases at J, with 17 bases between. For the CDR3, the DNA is TGCGCCAGCAACCCCCGATGGACGGGGAGCACAGATACGCAGTATTTT. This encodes CASNPRWTGSTDTQYF.

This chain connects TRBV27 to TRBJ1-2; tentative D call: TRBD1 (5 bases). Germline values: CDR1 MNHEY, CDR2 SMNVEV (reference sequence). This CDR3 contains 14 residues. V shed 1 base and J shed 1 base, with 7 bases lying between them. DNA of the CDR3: TGTGCCAGCAGTTTATTAGGGGATAACTATGGCTACACCTTC. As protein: CASSLLGDNYGYTF.

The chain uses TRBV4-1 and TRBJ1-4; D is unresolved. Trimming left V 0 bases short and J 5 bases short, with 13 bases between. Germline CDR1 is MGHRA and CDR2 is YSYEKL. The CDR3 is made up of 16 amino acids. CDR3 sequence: CASSQDNQPENEKLFF. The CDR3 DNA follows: TGCGCCAGCAGCCAAGATAACCAGCCTGAGAATGAAAAACTGTTTTTT.

The CDR3 loop reads CASSIGGGELFF. The CDR3 region has the DNA TGTGCCAGTAGTATTGGCGGGGGGGAGCTGTTTTTT. The rearrangement uses TRBV19 and TRBJ2-2, with D possibly TRBD2 on 5 matching bases. The CDR3 has 12 amino acids. In germline, CDR1 is LNHDA, CDR2 SQIVND (reference sequence). V was pared by 3 bases and J by 8 bases, with 7 bases between. The complete variable domain, with remaining parts taken from reference TRBV19 and TRBJ2-2, reads DGGITQSPKYLFRKEGQNVTLSCEQNLNHDAMYWYRQDPGQGLRLIYYSQIVNDFQKGDIAEGYSVSREKKESFPLTVTSAQKNPTAFYLCASSIGGGELFFGEGSRLTVL.

The CDR3, as DNA: TGTGCCAGCAGTTACATAGGACAGCCCCAGCATTTT. Amino acid sequence: CASSYIGQPQHF. J is TRBJ1-5 and V is TRBV6-5, with D hard to call. Germline values: CDR1 MNHEY, CDR2 SVGAGI. This CDR3 spans 12 amino acids. V lost 2 bases to trimming and J lost 7 bases, with 6 bases between them.

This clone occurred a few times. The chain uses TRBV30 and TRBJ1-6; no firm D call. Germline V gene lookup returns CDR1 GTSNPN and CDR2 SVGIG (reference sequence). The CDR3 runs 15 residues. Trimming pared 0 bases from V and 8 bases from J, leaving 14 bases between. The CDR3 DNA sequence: TGTGCCTGGAGTGTCGAAGGGATGGAGGATTCACCCCTCCACTTT. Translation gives CAWSVEGMEDSPLHF.

The CDR3 spells CASSLDDSIVPNYGYTF. CDR3 coding DNA: TGTGCCAGCAGCTTAGACGACAGTATAGTCCCTAACTATGGCTACACCTTC. The chain is built from TRBV11-2 and TRBJ1-2; a possible D gene is TRBD1 (5 bases). This CDR3 has 17 amino acids. Germline CDR1 reads SGHAT; CDR2 reads FQNNGV. V dropped 0 bases and J dropped 0 bases, with 14 bases sitting between them.

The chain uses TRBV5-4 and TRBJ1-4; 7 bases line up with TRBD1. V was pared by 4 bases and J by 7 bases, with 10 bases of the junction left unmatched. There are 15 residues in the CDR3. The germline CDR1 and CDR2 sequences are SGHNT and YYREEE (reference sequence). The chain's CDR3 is CASSPNTGDAEKLFF. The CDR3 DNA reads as TGTGCCAGCAGCCCTAATACAGGGGATGCTGAAAAACTGTTTTTT.

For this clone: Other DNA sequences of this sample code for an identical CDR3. CDR3 sequence reads: CASSSGRNTEAFF. DNA for the CDR3: TGTGCCAGCTCATCCGGACGGAACACTGAAGCTTTCTTT. The chain recombines TRBV18 with TRBJ1-1; D is uncertain. In germline, CDR1 is KGHSH, CDR2 LQKENI. This CDR3 comprises 13 residues. V dropped 5 bases and J dropped 1 base, with 8 bases sitting between them.

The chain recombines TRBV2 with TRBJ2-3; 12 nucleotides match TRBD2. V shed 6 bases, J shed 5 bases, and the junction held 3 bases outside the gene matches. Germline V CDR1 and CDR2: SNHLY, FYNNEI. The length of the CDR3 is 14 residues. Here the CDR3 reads CASRLAGGLDTQYF. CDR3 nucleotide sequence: TGTGCCAGCAGACTAGCGGGGGGATTAGATACGCAGTATTTT.

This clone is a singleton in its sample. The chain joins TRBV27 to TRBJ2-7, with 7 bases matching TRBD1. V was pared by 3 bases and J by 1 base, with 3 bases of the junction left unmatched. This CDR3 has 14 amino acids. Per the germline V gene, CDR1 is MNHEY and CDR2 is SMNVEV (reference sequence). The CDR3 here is CASSLTGSSYEQYF. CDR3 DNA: TGTGCCAGCAGTTTGACAGGGTCGTCCTACGAGCAGTACTTC.

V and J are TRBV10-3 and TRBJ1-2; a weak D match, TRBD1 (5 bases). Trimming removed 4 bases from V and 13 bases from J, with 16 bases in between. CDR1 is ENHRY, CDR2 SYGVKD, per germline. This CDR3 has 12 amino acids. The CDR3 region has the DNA TGTGCCATCAGTGGCTCAGGGCCCTTTAGCACCTTC. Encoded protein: CAISGSGPFSTF.

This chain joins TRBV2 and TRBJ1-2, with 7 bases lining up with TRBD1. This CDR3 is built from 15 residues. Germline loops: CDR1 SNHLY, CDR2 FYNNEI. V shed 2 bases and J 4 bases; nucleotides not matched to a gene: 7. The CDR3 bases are TGTGCCAGCAGTGAAATGGGGACAGCCTTCTATGGCTACACCTTC. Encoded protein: CASSEMGTAFYGYTF.

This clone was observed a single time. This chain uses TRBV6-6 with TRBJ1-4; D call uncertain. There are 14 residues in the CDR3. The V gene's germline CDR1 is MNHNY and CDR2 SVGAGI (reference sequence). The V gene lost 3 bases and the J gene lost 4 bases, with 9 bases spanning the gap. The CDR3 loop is CASSYGGYNEKLFF. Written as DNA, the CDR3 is TGTGCCAGCAGTTATGGCGGTTATAATGAAAAACTGTTTTTT.

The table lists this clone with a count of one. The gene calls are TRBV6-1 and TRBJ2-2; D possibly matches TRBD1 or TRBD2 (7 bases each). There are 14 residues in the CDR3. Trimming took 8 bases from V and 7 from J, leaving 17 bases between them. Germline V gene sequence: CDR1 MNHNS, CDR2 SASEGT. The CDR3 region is CASERDSSDGELFF. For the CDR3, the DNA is TGTGCCAGCGAGCGGGACAGCTCCGACGGGGAGCTGTTTTTT.

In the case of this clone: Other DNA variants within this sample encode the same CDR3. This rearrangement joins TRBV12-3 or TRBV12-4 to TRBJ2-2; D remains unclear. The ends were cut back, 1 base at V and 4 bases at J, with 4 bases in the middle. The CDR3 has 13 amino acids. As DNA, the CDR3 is TGTGCCAGCAGTTTAGTTCGCACCGGGGAGCTGTTTTTT. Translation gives CASSLVRTGELFF.

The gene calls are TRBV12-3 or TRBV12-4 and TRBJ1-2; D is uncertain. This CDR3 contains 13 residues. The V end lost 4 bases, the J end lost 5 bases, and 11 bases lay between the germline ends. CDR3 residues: CASSSVSRYGYTF. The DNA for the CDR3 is TGTGCCAGCAGTTCAGTAAGCCGATATGGCTACACCTTC.

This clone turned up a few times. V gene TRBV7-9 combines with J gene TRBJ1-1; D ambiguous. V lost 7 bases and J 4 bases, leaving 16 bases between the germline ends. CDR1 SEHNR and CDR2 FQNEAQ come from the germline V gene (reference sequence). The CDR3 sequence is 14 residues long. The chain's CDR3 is CASNDFEGLTEAFF. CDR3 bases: TGTGCCAGCAATGATTTTGAAGGACTCACTGAAGCTTTCTTT.

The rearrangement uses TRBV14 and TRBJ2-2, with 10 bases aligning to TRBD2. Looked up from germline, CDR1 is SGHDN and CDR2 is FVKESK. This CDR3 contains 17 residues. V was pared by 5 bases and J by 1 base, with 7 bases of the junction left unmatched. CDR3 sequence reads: CASSVLGLALNTGELFF. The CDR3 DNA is TGTGCCAGCAGCGTCCTGGGACTAGCGTTGAACACCGGGGAGCTGTTTTTT. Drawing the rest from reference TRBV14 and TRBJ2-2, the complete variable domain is EAGVTQFPSHSVIEKGQTVTLRCDPISGHDNLYWYRRVMGKEIKFLLHFVKESKQDESGMPNNRFLAERTGGTYSTLKVQPAELEDSGVYFCASSVLGLALNTGELFFGEGSRLTVL.

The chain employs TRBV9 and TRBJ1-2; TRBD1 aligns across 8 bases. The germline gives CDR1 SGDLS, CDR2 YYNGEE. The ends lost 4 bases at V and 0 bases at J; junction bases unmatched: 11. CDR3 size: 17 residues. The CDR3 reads CASSPRQGRYANYGYTF. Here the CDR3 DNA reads TGTGCCAGCAGCCCCCGACAGGGGCGGTATGCTAACTATGGCTACACCTTC.

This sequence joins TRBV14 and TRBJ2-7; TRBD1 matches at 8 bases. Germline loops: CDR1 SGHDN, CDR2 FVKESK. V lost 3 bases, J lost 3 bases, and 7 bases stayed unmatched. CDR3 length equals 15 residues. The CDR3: CASSQKTGGFYEQYF. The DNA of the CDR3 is TGTGCCAGCAGCCAGAAAACAGGGGGTTTCTACGAGCAGTACTTC. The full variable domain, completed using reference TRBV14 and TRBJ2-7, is EAGVTQFPSHSVIEKGQTVTLRCDPISGHDNLYWYRRVMGKEIKFLLHFVKESKQDESGMPNNRFLAERTGGTYSTLKVQPAELEDSGVYFCASSQKTGGFYEQYFGPGTRLTVT.

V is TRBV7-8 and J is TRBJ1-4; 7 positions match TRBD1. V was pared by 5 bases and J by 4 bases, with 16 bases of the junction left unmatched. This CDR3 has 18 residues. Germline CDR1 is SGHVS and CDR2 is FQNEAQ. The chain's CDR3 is CASSPGGHRRGVNEKLFF. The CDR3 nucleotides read TGTGCCAGCAGCCCAGGGGGACACCGGAGGGGTGTTAATGAAAAACTGTTTTTT.

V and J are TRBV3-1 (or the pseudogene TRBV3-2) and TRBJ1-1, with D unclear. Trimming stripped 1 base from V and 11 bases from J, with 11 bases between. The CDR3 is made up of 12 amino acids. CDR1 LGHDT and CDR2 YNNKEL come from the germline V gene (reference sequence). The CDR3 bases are TGTGCCAGCAGCCAAGGTCGGGGTGGGGCTTTCTTT. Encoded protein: CASSQGRGGAFF.

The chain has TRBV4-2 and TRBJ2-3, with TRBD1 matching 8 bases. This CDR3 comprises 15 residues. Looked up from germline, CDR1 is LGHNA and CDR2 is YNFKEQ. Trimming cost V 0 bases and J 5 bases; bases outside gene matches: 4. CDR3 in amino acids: CASSQDRGLVDTQYF. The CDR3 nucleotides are TGTGCCAGCAGCCAAGACAGGGGGCTTGTAGATACGCAGTATTTT.